The next 7 T cell receptor beta chains were all read from a single sample in a study of identical twins listed by TCRdb under 2016. Libraries were built with 5' RACE. Sequencing took place on an Illumina HiSeq 2000. The public sequencing data were trimmed at Q25 with fastp and processed into clonotypes with MiXCR by TCRdb, which kept only in-frame beta chains. Rows are unified per CDR3 protein, each entry keeping the most common DNA and genes. In this sample the table shows some 1,700,000 distinct CDR3 sequences, more than 30% of which occur a single time. The ten largest clonotypes hold 0.27% of the sample. Sequencing used cord blood. The source of these receptors is a newborn girl in good health.

The sample holds a few counts of this clonotype. The chain is built from TRBV5-1 and TRBJ2-1; 11 bases match TRBD2. The CDR3 loop spans 19 amino acids. With V trimmed by 4 bases and J by 6 bases, 18 bases remained unmatched. CDR1 and CDR2 from the germline V gene are SGHRS and YFSETQ. CDR3 loop: CASSPFHLAGGMLVNEQFF. DNA of the CDR3: TGCGCCAGCAGCCCCTTCCACCTAGCGGGAGGAATGTTGGTCAATGAGCAGTTCTTC.

This clonotype has more than one count but fewer than ten. A much larger clone lies a single base off, so this may be a read error. The J gene is TRBJ2-1, the V gene TRBV20-1; no clear D. The closer fit of TRBJ2-7 to the DNA end suggests the J call may be wrong. Germline CDR1 is DFQATT and CDR2 is SNEGSKA (reference sequence). The CDR3 contains 10 residues. CDR3 loop: CSASYNEQYF. The CDR3 DNA sequence: TGCAGTGCTAGCTACAATGAGCAGTACTTC.

This clonotype was seen at least ten times. The chain joins TRBV27 to TRBJ2-3; D call uncertain. This CDR3 contains 14 residues. Trimming removed 1 base from V and 3 bases from J, with 8 bases in between. Germline V lookup: CDR1 MNHEY, CDR2 SMNVEV (reference sequence). The CDR3: CASSLWLGTDTQYF. CDR3 in DNA: TGTGCCAGCAGTTTATGGCTGGGGACAGATACGCAGTATTTT.

This clonotype has only a few counts. The genes are TRBV6-1 and TRBJ2-7, with a weak D call TRBD2 (5 bases). Trimming stripped 8 bases from V and 3 bases from J, with 23 bases between. Germline loops: CDR1 MNHNS, CDR2 SASEGT. The CDR3 is 16 amino acids. The CDR3 DNA sequence: TGTGCCAGCCTAAGAAGTGTCCGACGGGGAGACTACGAGCAGTACTTC. This codes for CASLRSVRRGDYEQYF.

This rearrangement joins TRBV20-1 to TRBJ1-2, with TRBD1 matching over 8 bases. V trimming: 4 bases; J trimming: 8 bases; junction bases outside the gene matches: 6. The CDR3 runs 12 residues. CDR1 and CDR2 (germline): DFQATT, SNEGSKA (reference sequence). CDR3 nucleotide sequence: TGCAGTGCTACAGGGGGCTCGAAGGGCTACACCTTC. The encoded protein is CSATGGSKGYTF.

The chain has TRBV6-6 and TRBJ1-5; D unclear. V was cut by 7 bases and J by 3 bases, with 13 bases left in between. CDR3 length: 14 residues. From germline, CDR1 is MNHNY and CDR2 SVGAGI (reference sequence). The CDR3 bases are TGTGCCAGCAACGAAGGACTGGACAATCAGCCCCAGCATTTT. This sequence encodes CASNEGLDNQPQHF.

This clonotype was seen more than once but under ten times. The chain carries TRBV20-1 and TRBJ2-1; 8 bases are shared with TRBD1. The CDR3 is made up of 18 amino acids. Germline V gene data show CDR1 as DFQATT and CDR2 as SNEGSKA (reference sequence). After removal of 0 bases from V and 2 bases from J, the junction contained 12 bases not matched to a gene. DNA of the CDR3: TGCAGTGCTAGAGAGGACAGGGATCCCTTATTTCCCTACAATGAGCAGTTCTTC. As protein: CSAREDRDPLFPYNEQFF.